This T cell receptor beta chain is from a study of T-cell reconstitution after alpha-beta-depleted transplantation in children. V lost 1 base to trimming and J lost 7 bases; unmatched junction nucleotides: 4. CDR1 is DFQATT and CDR2 is SNEGSKA in the germline V gene (reference sequence). CDR3 length equals 14 residues. This clonotype occurred a few times. The authors prepared the TCRbeta library with unique molecular identifiers. TCRdb processed the PCR reads anew with MiXCR; each CDR3 protein has one entry. The data show hundreds of thousands of distinct CDR3 sequences, approximately 17% seen once. The V gene is TRBV20-1, the J gene TRBJ1-6; 7 bases are shared with TRBD1. The receptor was isolated from a human donor who donated a stem cell graft to a child with acute myeloid leukemia. This specimen was PBMCs from the stem cell graft donor, taken from the stem cell graft. CDR3 nucleotides: TGCAGTGCTAGAGCTCCAGGGGGAAATTCACCCCTCCACTTT. Amino acid sequence: CSARAPGGNSPLHF.